The next 20 T cell receptor beta chains were all read from a single sample in a study of blood T cell repertoires in COVID-19. Clones were sequenced by immunoSEQ multiplex PCR, and TCRdb holds only the in-frame ones, with some missing. The sample lists approximately 210,000 clones; under 90% were seen once. The sample comprised PBMCs or T cells enriched from blood (not recorded which). All receptors derive from a woman in her forties or fifties with acute COVID-19.

The V gene is TRBV28, the J gene TRBJ1-1; a possible D gene is TRBD1 (5 bases). Per the germline V gene, CDR1 is MDHEN and CDR2 is SYDVKM. Between the trimmed V and J ends, which lost 1 base and 1 base, there was a span of 7 bases. This CDR3 has 14 residues. CDR3 amino acids: CASSLYRWNTEAFF. Here the CDR3 DNA reads TGTGCCAGCAGTTTATACAGGTGGAACACTGAAGCTTTCTTT. Complete variable domain (other parts from reference TRBV28 and TRBJ1-1): DVKVTQSSRYLVKRTGEKVFLECVQDMDHENMFWYRQDPGLGLRLIYFSYDVKMKEKGDIPEGYSVSREKKERFSLILESASTNQTSMYLCASSLYRWNTEAFFGQGTRLTVV.

The CDR3 sequence: CASSYQGLAGGYNEQFF. The DNA of the CDR3 is TGTGCCAGCAGCTATCAGGGACTAGCGGGAGGTTACAATGAGCAGTTCTTC. The chain carries TRBV7-3 and TRBJ2-1; 15 nucleotides align to TRBD2. Germline values: CDR1 SGHTA, CDR2 FQGTGA. The CDR3 runs 17 residues. Trimming at V came to 4 bases and at J to 4 bases, leaving 5 bases not matched to a gene.

Regarding this clone: An end of the junction differs from the germline gene, which may be a read error. The CDR3 region has the DNA TGCGCCAGCAGCCAATCGAATATCTTAGCCAGGGGGGAAGAAACCCAGTACTTC. Translation: CASSQSNILARGEETQYF. The chain couples TRBV4-1 to TRBJ2-5; a weak D match, TRBD1 (7 bases). The length of the CDR3 is 18 residues. The germline gives CDR1 MGHRA, CDR2 YSYEKL.

The V gene is TRBV14, the J gene TRBJ1-5, with D possibly being TRBD1 (6 bases). V was clipped by 7 bases and J by 7 bases, with 23 bases between them. Looked up from germline, CDR1 is SGHDN and CDR2 is FVKESK. The CDR3 runs 16 residues. DNA of the CDR3: TGTGCCAGCACCCATCGAGGGACACAGGGAAGCCAGCCCCAGCATTTT. It encodes CASTHRGTQGSQPQHF.

This rearrangement joins TRBV6-2 or TRBV6-3 to TRBJ1-5, with D unclear. Trimming cost V 5 bases and J 9 bases, with 8 bases left between them. Germline V gene data show CDR1 as MNHEY and CDR2 as SVGEGT. CDR3 length: 11 residues. CDR3 region: CASSRLGPQHF. CDR3 nucleotide sequence: TGTGCCAGCAGTCGACTCGGGCCCCAGCATTTT.

The chain couples TRBV21-1 to TRBJ1-2. TRBV21-1 is shown as a pseudogene. CDR3 size: 16 residues. CDR3 DNA: TGTGCCAGCAGAACTGGCGGGGTCTCAGCTAACTATGGCTACACCTTC. Its translation is CASRTGGVSANYGYTF.

The chain combines TRBV10-3 with TRBJ2-1; 12 bases line up with TRBD2. The J segment lost 5 bases and the V segment lost 7 bases, leaving 15 bases of the junction unmatched. CDR1 and CDR2 (germline): ENHRY, SYGVKD. The CDR3 extends over 18 amino acids. The CDR3 here is CAIKRLAGGPGEDNEQFF. The CDR3 nucleotides are TGTGCCATCAAGAGGCTAGCGGGAGGGCCGGGGGAAGACAATGAGCAGTTCTTC.

The chain links TRBV13 to TRBJ2-1; D is perhaps TRBD2 (6 bases). The V gene lost 10 bases and the J gene lost 4 bases, with 17 bases spanning the gap. The CDR3 is 14 amino acids. CDR1 is PRHDT and CDR2 is FYEKMQ in the germline V gene (reference sequence). The DNA of the CDR3 is TGTGCCACCTCGGGGCGGCTAGCGTACAATGAGCAGTTCTTC. Translated, it gives CATSGRLAYNEQFF.

This clone was recorded a few times. The chain recombines TRBV12-3 or TRBV12-4 with TRBJ2-7; 7 bases align to TRBD2. The CDR3 loop spans 12 amino acids. V gave up 6 bases and J gave up 8 bases; unmatched junction bases: 7. For the CDR3, the DNA is TGTGCCAGCAGCCTGGGAGGGAGACAGCAGTACTTC. This sequence encodes CASSLGGRQQYF.

V usage is TRBV19 and J usage is TRBJ1-2; D remains unclear. The CDR3 has 13 residues. Germline V gene lookup returns CDR1 LNHDA and CDR2 SQIVND (reference sequence). The V end was cut by 8 bases, the J end by 7 bases, with 17 bases between. This CDR3 is CASSRESSGGYTF. The CDR3, as DNA: TGTGCCAGTTCGCGGGAATCTTCCGGTGGCTACACCTTC.

This clone came up a few times. The chain carries TRBV7-9 and TRBJ1-5; 7 nucleotides match TRBD1. The CDR3 sequence is 16 residues long. The ends lost 4 bases at V and 0 bases at J; junction bases unmatched: 6. From germline, CDR1 is SEHNR and CDR2 FQNEAQ (reference sequence). The DNA for the CDR3 is TGTGCCAGCAGCTCCGGGACAGTCCATAGCAATCAGCCCCAGCATTTT. Amino acid sequence: CASSSGTVHSNQPQHF.

The CDR3 loop is CASRSTGIGYEQYF. The CDR3 DNA reads as TGTGCCAGCAGGTCGACAGGGATCGGCTACGAGCAGTACTTC. This chain connects TRBV6-5 to TRBJ2-7; 7 positions agree with TRBD1. Germline CDR1 reads MNHEY; CDR2 reads SVGAGI. J was trimmed by 3 bases and V by 6 bases; bases with no gene match: 8. The CDR3 covers 14 residues.

This clone has a handful of counts. This chain links TRBV28 with TRBJ1-6; TRBD1 might be the D (6 bases). CDR1 and CDR2 (germline): MDHEN, SYDVKM. The CDR3 loop spans 15 amino acids. V was cut by 6 bases and J by 0 bases, with 9 bases left in between. The CDR3 nucleotides read TGTGCCAGCAGAACAGGGAGCTCCTATAATTCACCCCTCCACTTT. Protein sequence: CASRTGSSYNSPLHF.

The sample holds one count of this clone. The V and J genes are TRBV20-1 and TRBJ2-3; 7 nucleotides match TRBD2. Germline lookup yields CDR1 DFQATT and CDR2 SNEGSKA (reference sequence). V lost 3 bases and J lost 3; bases outside the gene matches: 9. This CDR3 comprises 15 residues. This CDR3 reads CSASSASGGTDTQYF. Here the CDR3 DNA reads TGCAGTGCTAGTTCGGCTAGCGGAGGAACAGATACGCAGTATTTT.

This chain uses TRBV9 with TRBJ1-2, with 8 bases identical to TRBD1. Germline CDR1 reads SGDLS; CDR2 reads YYNGEE. The J segment lost 5 bases and the V segment lost 0 bases, leaving 6 bases of the junction unmatched. The CDR3 extends over 15 amino acids. The CDR3 protein is CASSVANRGDYGYTF. The CDR3 nucleotides are TGTGCCAGCAGCGTAGCTAACAGGGGGGATTATGGCTACACCTTC.

The chain has TRBV4-1 and TRBJ2-3; possibly TRBD1 for D (6 bases). Germline loops: CDR1 MGHRA, CDR2 YSYEKL. V lost 0 bases, J lost 2 bases, and 15 bases lay in between. The CDR3 has 17 amino acids. Here the CDR3 DNA reads TGCGCCAGCAGCCAAGAGGGGACACGGCTGAACACAGATACGCAGTATTTT. Encoded protein: CASSQEGTRLNTDTQYF.

The rearrangement uses TRBV28 and TRBJ1-5; 7 bases agree with TRBD1. The CDR3 spans 15 residues. The germline gives CDR1 MDHEN, CDR2 SYDVKM. With V trimmed by 4 bases and J by 3 bases, 6 bases remained unmatched. The CDR3 region has the DNA TGTGCCAGCAGTTCGACAGGGATCCCCAATCAGCCCCAGCATTTT. Encoded protein: CASSSTGIPNQPQHF.

The gene calls are TRBV11-2 and TRBJ2-7; 14 bases fit TRBD2. Germline loops: CDR1 SGHAT, CDR2 FQNNGV. Losses at the gene ends were 5 bases for V and 5 bases for J; bases not matched to a gene: 14. This CDR3 has 18 amino acids. CDR3 region: CASSQRSGTSGSFHEQYF. CDR3 DNA sequence: TGTGCCAGCAGCCAAAGATCCGGGACTAGCGGGAGTTTCCACGAGCAGTACTTC.

The V gene is TRBV18, the J gene TRBJ1-1; 9 nucleotides align to TRBD1. CDR1 is KGHSH, CDR2 LQKENI, per germline. Trimming at V came to 2 bases and at J to 1 base, leaving 11 bases not matched to a gene. This CDR3 has 18 amino acids. The CDR3 DNA sequence: TGTGCCAGCTCACCATCTAACAGGGGGCGAGGTGGGAACACTGAAGCTTTCTTT. Translated, it gives CASSPSNRGRGGNTEAFF. Drawing the rest from reference TRBV18 and TRBJ1-1, the complete variable domain is NAGVMQNPRHLVRRRGQEARLRCSPMKGHSHVYWYRQLPEEGLKFMVYLQKENIIDESGMPKERFSAEFPKEGPSILRIQQVVRGDSAAYFCASSPSNRGRGGNTEAFFGQGTRLTVV.

This clone was seen a few times. This chain uses TRBV4-1 with TRBJ1-6, with TRBD1 as a possible D gene (6 bases). The length of the CDR3 is 15 residues. Germline V gene data show CDR1 as MGHRA and CDR2 as YSYEKL. Deletions cut 4 bases from V and 5 bases from J, with 12 bases between. CDR3 sequence: CASSLRSGDNSPLHF. As DNA, the CDR3 is TGCGCCAGCAGCCTAAGATCAGGGGATAATTCACCCCTCCACTTT.